These 26 T cell receptor beta chains originate from one sample sequenced in a study of T cells in Graves' hyperthyroidism and ophthalmopathy. The CDR3 regions of TCR beta were amplified from RNA transcripts. Initially, a first-round RT-PCR of the TCR CDR3 employed the HTBI primer set. TCRdb fed the multiplex PCR reads into MiXCR, producing one record per CDR3 protein. This table holds roughly 700,000 distinct CDR3 sequences, roughly a sixth found once. Sequences were obtained from blood. Source of these receptors: a man between 50 and 59 years old with Graves' hyperthyroidism.

This clonotype showed up just a few times. The V call is TRBV27, the J call TRBJ1-5; 9 bases match TRBD1. Germline V gene lookup returns CDR1 MNHEY and CDR2 SMNVEV (reference sequence). V was clipped by 5 bases and J by 3 bases; unmatched bases: 2. This CDR3 region has 14 residues. Here the CDR3 DNA reads TGTGCCAGCAGTCGACAGGGGGTCAATCAGCCCCAGCATTTT. This gives the protein CASSRQGVNQPQHF.

J is TRBJ1-2 and V is TRBV28; possible D gene TRBD1, 6 bases. Germline V gene data show CDR1 as MDHEN and CDR2 as SYDVKM. Trimming took 3 bases from V and 3 from J, leaving 20 bases between them. CDR3 length: 17 amino acids. CDR3 DNA sequence: TGTGCCAGCAGTTTCAGTGGGGGGGCGGCAGGGGACTATGGCTACACCTTC. This translates into CASSFSGGAAGDYGYTF.

This clonotype showed up many times. The V and J genes are TRBV6-1 and TRBJ2-7; TRBD1 matches 10 bases. This CDR3 is 14 amino acids long. Germline CDR1 and CDR2: MNHNS and SASEGT. Trimming at V came to 6 bases and at J to 6 bases, leaving 8 bases not matched to a gene. In DNA, the CDR3 is TGTGCCAGCAGGTTGACAGGGGGCCACCTCGAGCAGTACTTC. This sequence encodes CASRLTGGHLEQYF.

V is TRBV19 and J is TRBJ2-1; no reliable D call. Germline V gene data show CDR1 as LNHDA and CDR2 as SQIVND (reference sequence). CDR3 length: 12 amino acids. V was cut by 3 bases and J by 6 bases, with 6 bases left in between. CDR3 in DNA: TGTGCCAGTAGTATTAGCTTCAATGAGCAGTTCTTC. Translated, it gives CASSISFNEQFF.

This clonotype has at least ten counts. The chain is built from TRBV11-2 and TRBJ2-1; D gene uncertain. The CDR3 is 14 residues long. Trimming cost V 1 base and J 10 bases, with 14 bases left between them. Germline CDR1 is SGHAT and CDR2 is FQNNGV. The chain's CDR3 is CASSLAGSAYEQFF. CDR3 nucleotide sequence: TGTGCCAGCAGCTTAGCGGGTTCGGCGTACGAGCAGTTCTTC. Together with reference TRBV11-2 and TRBJ2-1, the CDR3 gives the full variable domain: EAGVAQSPRYKIIEKRQSVAFWCNPISGHATLYWYQQILGQGPKLLIQFQNNGVVDDSQLPKDRFSAERLKGVDSTLKIQPAKLEDSAVYLCASSLAGSAYEQFFGPGTRLTVL.

This clonotype was counted at least ten times. This chain uses TRBV12-3 or TRBV12-4 with TRBJ2-5; 7 bases map to TRBD2. With V trimmed by 6 bases and J by 6 bases, 16 bases remained unmatched. The CDR3 loop spans 16 amino acids. The CDR3 is CASSPFASGNVQTQYF. In DNA, the CDR3 is TGTGCCAGCAGCCCTTTCGCTAGCGGAAATGTGCAGACCCAGTACTTC.

This sequence joins TRBV2 and TRBJ2-2; 15 bases match TRBD2. The CDR3 runs to 16 residues. V lost 3 bases, J lost 6 bases, and 2 bases stayed unmatched. Germline assignment: CDR1 SNHLY and CDR2 FYNNEI. The CDR3 coding sequence is TGTGCCAGCAGTGACGGGACTAGCGGGAGGCCCGGGGAGCTGTTTTTT. Its translation: CASSDGTSGRPGELFF.

This clonotype was seen at least ten times. The J gene is TRBJ1-2, the V gene TRBV7-2; maybe TRBD1 (6 bases). The CDR3 runs to 15 residues. V dropped 5 bases and J dropped 0 bases, with 13 bases sitting between them. Germline V gives CDR1 SGHTA, CDR2 FQGNSA. The CDR3 loop reads CASSLGAGANYGYTF. CDR3 nucleotide sequence: TGTGCCAGCAGCCTGGGGGCAGGGGCTAACTATGGCTACACCTTC.

This clonotype appeared a few times. V gene TRBV5-8 combines with J gene TRBJ2-1; 13 bases agree with TRBD2. Looked up from germline, CDR1 is SGHTS and CDR2 is YDEGEE. The CDR3 contains 16 residues. V dropped 4 bases and J dropped 2; count of bases not matched to a gene: 3. The CDR3 region is CASSVGTSGAYNEQFF. CDR3 in DNA: TGTGCCAGCAGCGTGGGGACTAGCGGGGCCTACAATGAGCAGTTCTTC.

This chain connects TRBV2 to TRBJ2-4; no clear D gene. The CDR3 is 14 amino acids. The germline V gene has CDR1 SNHLY and CDR2 FYNNEI. V gave up 4 bases and J gave up 4 bases, with 11 bases separating them. CDR3 nucleotides: TGTGCCAGCAGTGGGACGGATGAAAAAAACATTCAGTACTTC. Protein product: CASSGTDEKNIQYF.

This clonotype was recorded many times. J is TRBJ2-2 and V is TRBV24-1, with D perhaps matching TRBD1 or TRBD2 (5 bases each). CDR3 length: 13 residues. Trimming left V 7 bases short and J 1 base short, with 6 bases between. Germline CDR1 is KGHDR and CDR2 is SFDVKD. The CDR3 DNA reads as TGTGCCACCAGGAGGGGGAACACCGGGGAGCTGTTTTTT. This sequence encodes CATRRGNTGELFF.

This clonotype has more than one count but fewer than ten. The rearrangement joins TRBV20-1 to TRBJ2-5; TRBD2 matches 7 bases. This CDR3 has 14 residues. Germline CDR1 reads DFQATT; CDR2 reads SNEGSKA (reference sequence). The ends lost 2 bases at V and 1 base at J; junction bases unmatched: 4. This chain's CDR3 is CSARRTSTQETQYF. The DNA of the CDR3 is TGCAGTGCTAGAAGGACTAGTACCCAAGAGACCCAGTACTTC.

The J gene is TRBJ1-2, the V gene TRBV7-9; D is unresolved. Trimming took off 2 bases at V and 1 base at J, with 11 bases between the two ends. The CDR3 runs 15 residues. Germline CDR1 reads SEHNR; CDR2 reads FQNEAQ (reference sequence). This CDR3 reads CASSLSWALNYGYTF. For the CDR3, the DNA is TGTGCCAGCAGCTTATCCTGGGCCCTTAACTATGGCTACACCTTC.

Remarks on this clonotype: The limits of the CDR3 on the DNA are not certain, so only TCRdb's listed CDR3 is given. This chain joins TRBV20-1 and TRBJ2-3. The germline V gene has CDR1 DFQATT and CDR2 SNEGSKA (reference sequence). Including both end residues, the CDR3 is 15 amino acids long. The CDR3 sequence: CSASFLETLDDTQYF.

The rearrangement joins TRBV29-1 to TRBJ1-2; TRBD1 matches 10 bases. The germline CDR1 and CDR2 sequences are SQVTM and ANQGSEA. With V trimmed by 4 bases and J by 7 bases, 3 bases remained unmatched. The CDR3 contains 12 residues. CDR3 loop: CSVVRDRGGYTF. The CDR3 DNA follows: TGCAGCGTTGTCCGGGACAGGGGTGGCTACACCTTC.

V gene TRBV27 combines with J gene TRBJ1-1, with a weak D call TRBD1 (6 bases). Between the trimmed V and J ends, which lost 4 bases and 1 base, there was a span of 16 bases. The CDR3 runs 16 residues. Germline assignment: CDR1 MNHEY and CDR2 SMNVEV (reference sequence). CDR3 residues: CASSSGALTGNTEAFF. CDR3 sequence (DNA): TGTGCCAGCAGTTCGGGGGCCCTCACGGGGAACACTGAAGCTTTCTTT.

Written as DNA, the CDR3 is TGCGCCAGACCCAGGGGGCAGACCCAGTACTTC. Translating it yields CARPRGQTQYF. This rearrangement joins TRBV5-1 to TRBJ2-5; 8 bases align to TRBD1. The V gene's germline CDR1 is SGHRS and CDR2 YFSETQ. Trimming cost V 8 bases and J 6 bases; bases outside gene matches: 3. The CDR3 is 11 amino acids.

Ten or more counts support this clonotype. The chain has TRBV2 and TRBJ1-2, with unresolved D. Germline CDR1 reads SNHLY; CDR2 reads FYNNEI. With 4 bases removed from V and 4 bases from J, the gap between germline ends came to 10 bases. The CDR3 spans 13 residues. The CDR3 nucleotides are TGTGCCAGCAGTGTTGAACAGACCTATGGCTACACCTTC. Its protein is CASSVEQTYGYTF.

This clonotype has just a few counts. The chain is built from TRBV20-1 and TRBJ2-1, with unresolved D. Trimming took 8 bases from V and 4 from J, leaving 9 bases between them. CDR1 and CDR2 (germline): DFQATT, SNEGSKA (reference sequence). This CDR3 has 11 amino acids. In DNA, the CDR3 is TGCAGTAACGAAGTTTACAATGAGCAGTTCTTC. As protein: CSNEVYNEQFF.

This clonotype was detected ten times or more. The V call is TRBV2, the J call TRBJ2-2, with 16 bases identical to TRBD2. Germline trimming cut 6 bases from V and 7 bases from J; bases unmatched to any gene: 2. CDR3 length: 15 amino acids. The V gene's germline CDR1 is SNHLY and CDR2 FYNNEI. DNA of the CDR3: TGTGCCAGCAGGGGACTAGCGGGAGGGGTCGGGGAGCTGTTTTTT. It translates to CASRGLAGGVGELFF.

The chain uses TRBV4-3 and TRBJ2-7; D gene uncertain. Looked up from germline, CDR1 is LGHNA and CDR2 is YSLEER. The CDR3 consists of 15 residues. Trimming cost V 1 base and J 0 bases, with 10 bases left between them. Here the CDR3 DNA reads TGCGCCAGCAGCCAAGCTATGGCTAGCTCCTACGAGCAGTACTTC. Translated, it gives CASSQAMASSYEQYF.

The table lists this clonotype with many counts. V gene TRBV12-3 or TRBV12-4 combines with J gene TRBJ1-1; a weak D match, TRBD1 (5 bases). Trimming pared 7 bases from V and 11 bases from J, leaving 17 bases between. The CDR3 loop spans 12 amino acids. CDR3 sequence (DNA): TGTGCCAGCACCCGGTCGGGGGATCGGGCTTTCTTT. Protein sequence: CASTRSGDRAFF.

This chain connects TRBV7-3 to TRBJ2-5; 11 bases are shared with TRBD2. The CDR3 length is 15 residues. The trim removed 0 bases at V and 4 bases at J, leaving 1 base unmatched. In germline, CDR1 is SGHTA, CDR2 FQGTGA. The CDR3 loop reads CASSLTTSGRETQYF. In nucleotides, the CDR3 is TGTGCCAGCAGCTTAACAACTAGCGGGAGAGAGACCCAGTACTTC.

The chain combines TRBV11-2 with TRBJ2-7; a weak D match, TRBD1 (5 bases). Trimming took off 4 bases at V and 4 bases at J, with 8 bases between the two ends. CDR3 length: 12 amino acids. Germline-derived CDR1 and CDR2 are SGHAT and FQNNGV. CDR3 DNA: TGTGCCAGCAGCTCGAACAGGTACGAGCAGTACTTC. It yields the protein CASSSNRYEQYF.

This clonotype was seen at least ten times. The rearrangement uses TRBV12-3 or TRBV12-4 and TRBJ2-1; a possible D gene is TRBD2 (8 bases). This CDR3 spans 15 amino acids. The V end lost 6 bases, the J end lost 7 bases, and 19 bases lay between the germline ends. DNA for the CDR3: TGTGCCAGCAGCCCGACAGGGACTAGAGGGAATGAGCAGTTCTTC. Its translation is CASSPTGTRGNEQFF.

This chain uses TRBV11-2 with TRBJ2-5; TRBD2 aligns across 13 bases. This CDR3 region has 15 residues. With 5 bases clipped from V and 3 bases from J, the junction kept 3 bases outside the gene matches. CDR1 SGHAT and CDR2 FQNNGV come from the germline V gene. The CDR3 region is CASSHGLAGEETQYF. The CDR3, as DNA: TGTGCCAGCAGCCACGGACTAGCGGGAGAAGAGACCCAGTACTTC.